Each of the 11 T cell receptor beta chains below was sequenced from the same sample in a study of identical twins (TCRdb year 2016). The library was obtained by 5' RACE. Sequencing took place on an Illumina HiSeq 2000. In TCRdb, the public reads were trimmed at Q25 with fastp and aligned with MiXCR, with productive beta chains retained. CDR3 protein duplicates are merged, each entry listing the most common genes and DNA. In this sample the table shows 400,000 to 550,000 distinct CDR3 sequences, roughly a fifth of which occur a single time. The ten top clones hold 0.91% of the sample. The data were also submitted as part of a second study, on T cells expressing NK-cell markers.

Sequences were obtained from CD4+ T cells sorted from blood. The receptor set was obtained from a woman aged 18 to 35 in good health.

The J gene is TRBJ2-1, the V gene TRBV5-1; 7 bases agree with TRBD2. The J segment lost 4 bases and the V segment lost 1 base, leaving 2 bases of the junction unmatched. The CDR3 sequence is 14 residues long. Germline V gives CDR1 SGHRS, CDR2 YFSETQ. DNA of the CDR3: TGCGCCAGCAGCTTGACTAGCGCGTACAATGAGCAGTTCTTC. Amino acids: CASSLTSAYNEQFF.

This clonotype was observed at least ten times. The rearrangement links TRBV6-1 to TRBJ1-2; D unclear. Germline CDR1 is MNHNS and CDR2 is SASEGT. Trimming stripped 4 bases from V and 2 bases from J, with 11 bases between. The CDR3 spans 14 residues. The DNA of the CDR3 is TGTGCCAGCAGTGGGGCAGGATCAAACTATGGCTACACCTTC. Protein product: CASSGAGSNYGYTF.

The chain carries TRBV5-8 and TRBJ2-1; D is perhaps TRBD1 (5 bases). The CDR3 spans 15 residues. The V end lost 4 bases, the J end lost 1 base, and 12 bases lay between the germline ends. CDR1 and CDR2 from the germline V gene are SGHTS and YDEGEE. CDR3 sequence: CASSAQGYSYNEQFF. CDR3 nucleotide sequence: TGTGCCAGCAGCGCTCAGGGATATTCCTACAATGAGCAGTTCTTC.

This clonotype was recorded a few times. The rearrangement uses TRBV4-3 and TRBJ2-2; D not resolved. With 5 bases removed from V and 2 bases from J, the gap between germline ends came to 15 bases. The CDR3 spans 16 residues. Germline V CDR1 and CDR2: LGHNA, YSLEER. The CDR3, as DNA: TGCGCCAGCAGCTCCTTTATCGGGTTAAACACCGGGGAGCTGTTTTTT. Translated: CASSSFIGLNTGELFF.

This clonotype was seen a few times. The chain recombines TRBV7-8 with TRBJ2-4; D is uncertain. Trimming took off 1 base at V and 12 bases at J, with 16 bases between the two ends. This CDR3 has 14 residues. CDR1 SGHVS and CDR2 FQNEAQ come from the germline V gene. The CDR3 DNA follows: TGTGCCAGCAGCTTAGAAGTTGGGCTAGTCGCTCAGTACTTC. As protein: CASSLEVGLVAQYF.

This clonotype was observed a single time. The J gene is TRBJ1-5, the V gene TRBV6-2 or TRBV6-3; 7 bases line up with TRBD1. The CDR3 runs to 16 residues. Trimming at V came to 6 bases and at J to 5 bases, leaving 13 bases not matched to a gene. Germline V CDR1 and CDR2: MNHEY, SVGEGT. CDR3 DNA sequence: TGTGCCAGCAGCCGGAGGGGACAGCCTCTGCATCAGCCCCAGCATTTT. Translating gives CASSRRGQPLHQPQHF.

CDR3 sequence: CASSLRLAGGNTGELFF. CDR3 nucleotide sequence: TGTGCCAGCAGCCTAAGACTAGCGGGGGGTAACACCGGGGAGCTGTTTTTT. This rearrangement joins TRBV7-6 to TRBJ2-2, with 13 nucleotides matching TRBD2. Per germline, CDR1 SGHVS and CDR2 FNYEAQ. The CDR3 has 17 residues. Germline trimming cut 5 bases from V and 2 bases from J; bases unmatched to any gene: 5.

This clonotype has a handful of counts. The rearrangement links TRBV5-1 to TRBJ2-2; 11 bases line up with TRBD1. From germline, CDR1 is SGHRS and CDR2 YFSETQ. CDR3 length: 19 residues. V gave up 4 bases and J gave up 0 bases; unmatched junction bases: 11. CDR3 protein: CASSLWTGGAGTNTGELFF. CDR3 coding DNA: TGCGCCAGCAGCCTATGGACAGGGGGCGCAGGAACGAACACCGGGGAGCTGTTTTTT. The full variable domain, its missing parts supplied by reference TRBV5-1 and TRBJ2-2, is KAGVTQTPRYLIKTRGQQVTLSCSPISGHRSVSWYQQTPGQGLQFLFEYFSETQRNKGNFPGRFSGRQFSNSRSEMNVSTLELGDSALYLCASSLWTGGAGTNTGELFFGEGSRLTVL.

The V call is TRBV5-1, the J call TRBJ2-1, with 9 bases identical to TRBD1. The germline CDR1 and CDR2 sequences are SGHRS and YFSETQ. With 2 bases clipped from V and 6 bases from J, the junction kept 9 bases outside the gene matches. The CDR3 is 16 amino acids. CDR3 region: CASSFSGQGLGNEQFF. In nucleotides, the CDR3 is TGCGCCAGCAGCTTTTCCGGACAGGGGCTCGGCAATGAGCAGTTCTTC.

This clonotype was detected ten times or more. The chain uses TRBV7-2 and TRBJ2-3; no reliable D call. The germline CDR1 and CDR2 sequences are SGHTA and FQGNSA. The V end was cut by 2 bases, the J end by 3 bases, with 6 bases between. The CDR3 length is 13 residues. This chain's CDR3 is CASSLMGTDTQYF. The CDR3 DNA follows: TGTGCCAGCAGCTTAATGGGGACAGATACGCAGTATTTT.

This clonotype was seen only a few times. The chain has TRBV7-2 and TRBJ2-7; D possibly corresponds to TRBD1 (5 bases). Trimming removed 6 bases from V and 3 bases from J, with 12 bases in between. Germline loops: CDR1 SGHTA, CDR2 FQGNSA. There are 13 residues in the CDR3. DNA for the CDR3: TGTGCCAGCAGTAAGCAGGGCCTCTACGAGCAGTACTTC. Protein sequence: CASSKQGLYEQYF.